This TCR beta chain was sequenced in a study of regulatory T cells in long-lasting Graves disease. In building TCR beta libraries, iRepertoire HTBI primers were used together with Arm-PCR of CDR3 regions. TCRdb re-called the multiplex PCR reads with MiXCR, one entry per CDR3 protein. Among 400,000 to 550,000 distinct CDR3 sequences listed, about 15% were seen once. In its sample, this clonotype was seen many times. Its target is not known. Overall study results and limits: Fewer public clonotypes were shared by new patients (roughly 970) than by persistent patients (about 2,800). Researchers reported studying only peripheral blood, not thyroid tissue.

Time point meaning: newly diagnosed GD, antithyroid drugs for less than 3 months. RNA isolated from PBMCs was used to make the TCR library. The ends lost 0 bases at V and 5 bases at J; junction bases unmatched: 0. Germline-derived CDR1 and CDR2 are SGHTA and FQGNSA. The CDR3 extends over 13 amino acids. A further study also used this sample, focusing on T cells in Graves' hyperthyroidism and ophthalmopathy.

Sequenced material: peripheral blood mononuclear cells (PBMCs), taken at new diagnosis, from a patient treated with antithyroid drugs. The chain combines TRBV7-2 with TRBJ2-5; 7 bases line up with TRBD2. This clonotype was obtained from a woman aged 25-40 years with Graves disease. CDR3: CASSLAGGETQYF. The CDR3 DNA reads TGTGCCAGCAGCTTAGCGGGAGGGGAGACCCAGTACTTC. Based on the CDR3 plus reference TRBV7-2 and TRBJ2-5, the full variable domain is GAGVSQSPSNKVTEKGKDVELRCDPISGHTALYWYRQSLGQGLEFLIYFQGNSAPDKSGLPSDRFSAERTGGSVSTLTIQRTQQEDSAVYLCASSLAGGETQYFGPGTRLLVL.